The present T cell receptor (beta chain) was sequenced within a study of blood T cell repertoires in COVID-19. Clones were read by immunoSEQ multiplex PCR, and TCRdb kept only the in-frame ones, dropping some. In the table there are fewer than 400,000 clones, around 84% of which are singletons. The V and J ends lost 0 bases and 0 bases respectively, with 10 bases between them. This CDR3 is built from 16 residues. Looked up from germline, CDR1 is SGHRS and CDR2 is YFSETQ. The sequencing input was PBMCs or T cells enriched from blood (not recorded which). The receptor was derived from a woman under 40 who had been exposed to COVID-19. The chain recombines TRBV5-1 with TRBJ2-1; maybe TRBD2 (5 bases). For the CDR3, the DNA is TGCGCCAGCAGCTTGGCTTGGGAGCGCTCCTACAATGAGCAGTTCTTC. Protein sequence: CASSLAWERSYNEQFF.